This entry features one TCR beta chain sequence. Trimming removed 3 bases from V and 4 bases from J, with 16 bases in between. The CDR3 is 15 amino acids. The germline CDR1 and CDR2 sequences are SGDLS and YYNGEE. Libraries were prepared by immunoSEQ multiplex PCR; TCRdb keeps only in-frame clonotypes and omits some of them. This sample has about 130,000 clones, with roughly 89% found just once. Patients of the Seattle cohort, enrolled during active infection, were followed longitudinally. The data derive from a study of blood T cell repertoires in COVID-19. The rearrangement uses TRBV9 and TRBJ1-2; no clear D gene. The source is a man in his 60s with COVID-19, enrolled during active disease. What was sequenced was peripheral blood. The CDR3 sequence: CASSALREEGYGYTF. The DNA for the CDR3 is TGTGCCAGCAGCGCGCTAAGGGAGGAAGGCTATGGCTACACCTTC.